The 26 T cell receptor beta chains given below trace back to one sample, sequenced in a study of T cell responses to AZD1222 COVID-19 vaccine (TCRdb year 2021). Libraries were built with the immunoSEQ multiplex PCR assay. Imported from immuneACCESS, the table was reduced by TCRdb to in-frame sequences with V and J called. These copies leave out some clones; in studies compared against another copy, an unresolved V gene accounts for under half, and the cause of the remainder is not known. The sample has 110,000 or so clones on record, about 89% of them singletons. The ten most abundant clones make up 4.5% of the sample. Per the publication, the time point label means: baseline before first vaccination. The starting material was peripheral blood, obtained on day 0 of AZD1222 vaccination. The receptors come from an adult in good health.

This clone was seen more than once but under ten times. The chain has TRBV7-2 and TRBJ2-7; 7 bases align to TRBD2. In germline, CDR1 is SGHTA, CDR2 FQGNSA. The CDR3 covers 17 residues. With V trimmed by 10 bases and J by 0 bases, 18 bases remained unmatched. The CDR3 DNA sequence: TGTGCCACCCAGAGAAGGACTAGTGGGGCAGCCTCCTACGAGCAGTACTTC. This sequence encodes CATQRRTSGAASYEQYF.

The V gene is TRBV2, the J gene TRBJ2-1, with D possibly being TRBD2 (7 bases). This CDR3 has 15 residues. The germline V gene has CDR1 SNHLY and CDR2 FYNNEI. V lost 2 bases and J 10 bases, leaving 18 bases between the germline ends. CDR3 sequence: CASSEWLGGAGEQFF. Written as DNA, the CDR3 is TGTGCCAGCAGTGAATGGTTAGGGGGAGCGGGAGAGCAGTTCTTC. The entire variable domain, with the rest obtained from reference TRBV2 and TRBJ2-1, is as follows: EPEVTQTPSHQVTQMGQEVILRCVPISNHLYFYWYRQILGQKVEFLVSFYNNEISEKSEIFDDQFSVERPDGSNFTLKIRSTKLEDSAMYFCASSEWLGGAGEQFFGPGTRLTVL.

This clone was counted only a few times. J is TRBJ2-2 and V is TRBV5-1, with D perhaps TRBD2 (5 bases). This CDR3 spans 15 amino acids. The germline gives CDR1 SGHRS, CDR2 YFSETQ. The V end was cut by 3 bases, the J end by 2 bases, with 11 bases between. The CDR3 spells CASSSGSINTGELFF. The CDR3 nucleotides read TGCGCCAGCAGCTCGGGGTCTATCAACACCGGGGAGCTGTTTTTT.

Only one count was recorded for this clone. The chain couples TRBV10-2 to TRBJ1-1, with TRBD1 matching 7 bases. Germline CDR1 and CDR2: WSHSY and SAAADI. The V gene end was trimmed by 9 bases and the J gene end by 1 base; junction bases not matched to a gene: 8. CDR3 length: 14 amino acids. The CDR3 sequence: CASQEGAGNTEAFF. The CDR3 bases are TGCGCCAGTCAGGAGGGGGCTGGGAACACTGAAGCTTTCTTT.

CDR3 DNA sequence: TGTGCCAGCAGCCAAGGGAAATACGAGCAGTACTTC. Translation: CASSQGKYEQYF. The chain is built from TRBV3-1 (or the pseudogene TRBV3-2) and TRBJ2-7; D is unresolved. Trimming stripped 1 base from V and 4 bases from J, with 5 bases between. The CDR3 has 12 amino acids. Looked up from germline, CDR1 is LGHDT and CDR2 is YNNKEL (reference sequence).

The rearrangement joins TRBV2 to TRBJ2-7; 7 positions agree with TRBD1. Germline loops: CDR1 SNHLY, CDR2 FYNNEI. CDR3 length equals 16 residues. Trimming cost V 1 base and J 0 bases; bases outside gene matches: 6. CDR3 amino acids: CASSEEPGGRSYEQYF. The CDR3 DNA follows: TGTGCCAGCAGTGAAGAACCAGGGGGTCGCTCCTACGAGCAGTACTTC.

The CDR3 is CASSLGRGTYNSPLHF. CDR3 coding DNA: TGTGCCAGTAGTTTGGGACGCGGCACGTATAATTCACCCCTCCACTTT. V and J are TRBV19 and TRBJ1-6, with D perhaps matching TRBD1 (5 bases). This CDR3 has 16 residues. Germline V gene sequence: CDR1 LNHDA, CDR2 SQIVND (reference sequence). V was pared by 5 bases and J by 4 bases, with 15 bases between.

This rearrangement joins TRBV5-1 to TRBJ1-2; D is undetermined. The CDR3 totals 14 residues. Trimming took off 0 bases at V and 8 bases at J, with 14 bases between the two ends. From germline, CDR1 is SGHRS and CDR2 YFSETQ. The CDR3 protein is CASSLERGTPGYTF. The CDR3 DNA reads as TGCGCCAGCAGCTTGGAACGTGGTACTCCCGGCTACACCTTC.

This chain joins TRBV7-2 and TRBJ2-7; 8 nucleotides line up with TRBD1. CDR1 is SGHTA and CDR2 is FQGNSA in the germline V gene. The CDR3 sequence is 14 residues long. With 4 bases clipped from V and 2 bases from J, the junction kept 4 bases outside the gene matches. This chain's CDR3 is CASSWGDRPYEQYF. The CDR3 DNA sequence: TGTGCCAGCAGCTGGGGGGACAGGCCCTACGAGCAGTACTTC.

The chain couples TRBV18 to TRBJ2-7; D gene unclear. Germline CDR1 and CDR2: KGHSH and LQKENI. Trimming shortened V by 3 bases and J by 4 bases, and 10 bases separated the two germline ends. This CDR3 is built from 13 residues. The CDR3 DNA reads as TGTGCCAGCTCACCCTTCACTGAATACGAGCAGTACTTC. As protein: CASSPFTEYEQYF.

Here the CDR3 DNA reads TGTGCCAGCAGCGTAGAGCCAGGGGAAAACATTCAGTACTTC. This sequence encodes CASSVEPGENIQYF. The genes are TRBV9 and TRBJ2-4, with D tentatively TRBD1 (6 bases). Germline V lookup: CDR1 SGDLS, CDR2 YYNGEE. CDR3 length: 14 residues. V gave up 0 bases and J gave up 5 bases, with 9 bases separating them.

The V call is TRBV7-9, the J call TRBJ1-1, with D possibly TRBD1 on 5 matching bases. CDR1 SEHNR and CDR2 FQNEAQ come from the germline V gene (reference sequence). CDR3 length: 12 residues. V was trimmed by 3 bases and J by 7 bases, leaving 9 bases between them. The CDR3 bases are TGTGCCAGCAGCTTTTGGGACGATGAAGCTTTCTTT. The encoded protein is CASSFWDDEAFF.

The V and J genes are TRBV6-2 or TRBV6-3 and TRBJ2-1; D is undetermined. The CDR3 extends over 15 amino acids. Germline V CDR1 and CDR2: MNHEY, SVGEGT. V was shortened by 0 bases and J by 1 base, with 7 bases between the two germline ends. The CDR3 loop is CASSYSGISYNEQFF. CDR3 DNA sequence: TGTGCCAGCAGTTACTCGGGGATTTCCTACAATGAGCAGTTCTTC.

This clone was recorded once. The V and J genes are TRBV4-3 and TRBJ1-3; D ambiguous. V dropped 0 bases and J dropped 0 bases, with 18 bases sitting between them. This CDR3 spans 19 amino acids. In germline, CDR1 is LGHNA, CDR2 YSLEER. In nucleotides, the CDR3 is TGCGCCAGCAGCCAAGATCTACCAGGCCTTGCAAGCTCTGGAAACACCATATATTTT. Its protein product is CASSQDLPGLASSGNTIYF.

V and J are TRBV28 and TRBJ1-5; D unresolved. CDR3 length: 13 amino acids. The ends were cut back, 5 bases at V and 3 bases at J, with 8 bases in the middle. Germline-derived CDR1 and CDR2 are MDHEN and SYDVKM. This CDR3 is CASSTTINQPQHF. CDR3 nucleotide sequence: TGTGCCAGCAGTACAACGATCAATCAGCCCCAGCATTTT.

This chain links TRBV6-4 with TRBJ1-2; D remains ambiguous. Germline values: CDR1 MRHNA, CDR2 SNTAGT. CDR3 size: 12 residues. V lost 8 bases to trimming and J lost 8 bases, with 15 bases between them. This CDR3 is CASHRPGLGYTF. The CDR3 DNA follows: TGTGCCAGCCACCGGCCGGGTCTAGGCTACACCTTC.

The rearrangement joins TRBV3-1 (or the pseudogene TRBV3-2) to TRBJ1-2; 7 bases match TRBD1. Germline trimming cut 5 bases from V and 8 bases from J; bases unmatched to any gene: 17. CDR3 length: 16 amino acids. CDR1 is LGHDT, CDR2 YNNKEL, per germline (reference sequence). The CDR3 loop is CASSVLTGLRSKGYTF. The CDR3 DNA follows: TGTGCCAGCAGCGTCCTGACAGGGCTAAGGAGCAAGGGCTACACCTTC.

V and J are TRBV6-4 and TRBJ2-3; D tentatively fits TRBD1 or TRBD2 (5 bases each). Deletions cut 2 bases from V and 1 base from J, with 7 bases between. Germline V gene lookup returns CDR1 MRHNA and CDR2 SNTAGT. The CDR3 runs to 14 residues. Here the CDR3 DNA reads TGTGCCAGCAGTGACAGAGGGGGCACAGATACGCAGTATTTT. Protein: CASSDRGGTDTQYF.

The gene calls are TRBV10-3 and TRBJ2-5, with 10 bases identical to TRBD2. The ends lost 5 bases at V and 5 bases at J; junction bases unmatched: 5. The CDR3 totals 14 residues. The germline V gene has CDR1 ENHRY and CDR2 SYGVKD. The CDR3 DNA reads as TGTGCCATCAGTTCCGGGACTAGCGTTGAGACCCAGTACTTC. Amino acid sequence: CAISSGTSVETQYF.

The chain has TRBV6-1 and TRBJ2-6, with 7 bases matching TRBD1. Losses at the gene ends were 2 bases for V and 2 bases for J; bases not matched to a gene: 3. CDR3 size: 16 residues. Germline CDR1 and CDR2: MNHNS and SASEGT. The CDR3 spells CASSENTGAGANVLTF. The CDR3, as DNA: TGTGCCAGCAGTGAAAACACAGGGGCTGGGGCCAACGTCCTGACTTTC.

V is TRBV19 and J is TRBJ2-4, with D possibly matching TRBD1 (7 bases). Germline lookup yields CDR1 LNHDA and CDR2 SQIVND (reference sequence). V lost 2 bases, J lost 0 bases, and 14 bases lay in between. The CDR3 is 17 residues long. The CDR3 DNA reads TGTGCCAGTAGTATAAGGGGGGACAGATTAGCCAAAAACATTCAGTACTTC. This codes for CASSIRGDRLAKNIQYF.

Regarding this clone: The same CDR3 also results from other DNA sequences found in this sample. The chain is built from TRBV30 and TRBJ1-5; no firm D call. V was trimmed by 2 bases and J by 0 bases, leaving 5 bases between them. Germline CDR1 reads GTSNPN; CDR2 reads SVGIG (reference sequence). The length of the CDR3 is 13 residues. The CDR3 loop is CAWSSGSNQPQHF. CDR3 in DNA: TGTGCCTGGAGTTCGGGTAGCAATCAGCCCCAGCATTTT.

This clone was recorded a few times. The V gene is TRBV20-1, the J gene TRBJ1-3; D is ambiguous. Germline values: CDR1 DFQATT, CDR2 SNEGSKA (reference sequence). Trimming left V 3 bases short and J 4 bases short, with 10 bases between. The CDR3 is 13 residues long. CDR3 loop: CSASTGSGNTIYF. The CDR3 nucleotides read TGCAGTGCTAGTACGGGGAGCGGAAACACCATATATTTT.

This chain links TRBV7-8 with TRBJ2-5; TRBD1 agrees at 10 bases. Germline V gives CDR1 SGHVS, CDR2 FQNEAQ. The CDR3 has 18 residues. V was pared by 2 bases and J by 2 bases, with 11 bases of the junction left unmatched. The chain's CDR3 is CASSLTDRGPMGQETQYF. The CDR3 coding sequence is TGTGCCAGCAGCTTAACCGACAGGGGGCCGATGGGACAAGAGACCCAGTACTTC.

The chain has TRBV11-2 and TRBJ1-2; a possible D gene is TRBD1 (5 bases). V dropped 3 bases and J dropped 2 bases, with 7 bases sitting between them. CDR3 length equals 13 residues. CDR1 is SGHAT, CDR2 FQNNGV, per germline. The CDR3 sequence: CASSFGDNYGYTF. The CDR3 bases are TGTGCCAGCAGCTTTGGGGACAACTATGGCTACACCTTC.

The chain employs TRBV7-9 and TRBJ2-1, with no clear D. V was trimmed by 0 bases and J by 4 bases, leaving 7 bases between them. The CDR3 sequence is 14 residues long. The germline V gene encodes CDR1 SEHNR and CDR2 FQNEAQ (reference sequence). CDR3 region: CASSLAGVYNEQFF. In DNA, the CDR3 is TGTGCCAGCAGCTTAGCGGGCGTTTACAATGAGCAGTTCTTC. Full variable domain (missing parts from reference TRBV7-9 and TRBJ2-1): DTGVSQNPRHKITKRGQNVTFRCDPISEHNRLYWYRQTLGQGPEFLTYFQNEAQLEKSRLLSDRFSAERPKGSFSTLEIQRTEQGDSAMYLCASSLAGVYNEQFFGPGTRLTVL.